This T cell receptor (beta chain) was recovered during a study of T-cell memory formation after mild COVID-19. Study-wide points: Chiefly within CM and EM were the contracting CD4+ clones; CD8+ ones were within EMRA.

As to this clonotype: Its antigen is not identified.

A single record per CDR3 protein comes from TCRdb applying MiXCR to the 5' RACE reads. The repertoire includes 560,000 or so distinct CDR3 sequences, roughly 17% of them detected once, and about 7.5% sits in the top ten. The sequence came from an adult woman who had mild COVID-19 (a few samples of this study predate the infection). Cell type and time point are not known. Sequenced input: PBMCs or a T cell subset sorted from them (not recorded which).

In DNA, the CDR3 is TGTGCCAGCTCTCGCCGCGGGAGTTACTACGAGCAGTACTTC. Its protein is CASSRRGSYYEQYF. The chain employs TRBV27 and TRBJ2-7, with 7 bases that match TRBD2. Germline assignment: CDR1 MNHEY and CDR2 SMNVEV (reference sequence). This CDR3 has 14 residues. J lost 3 bases, V lost 8 bases, and 10 bases had no gene match.